One and the same sample provided the 8 T cell receptor beta chains below, sequenced in a study of T cells in Graves' hyperthyroidism and ophthalmopathy. The investigators amplified TCR beta CDR3 regions from RNA transcripts. First-round RT-PCR with HTBI primers amplified the TCR CDR3 region. In TCRdb, the multiplex PCR reads were re-called with MiXCR into one record per CDR3 protein. Counted here are about 720,000 distinct CDR3 sequences, around 19% occurring once; the ten biggest clones make up 16%. The sequencing sample was made of blood. Every receptor here comes from a woman in her forties or fifties with Graves' hyperthyroidism that later progressed to Graves' ophthalmopathy.

This clonotype came up many times. V gene TRBV5-6 combines with J gene TRBJ2-7; 8 bases agree with TRBD1. V was pared by 4 bases and J by 3 bases, with 6 bases of the junction left unmatched. CDR1 is SGHDT and CDR2 is YYEEEE in the germline V gene. CDR3 length: 14 amino acids. The chain's CDR3 is CASSHQDRDYEQYF. Written as DNA, the CDR3 is TGTGCCAGCAGCCATCAGGACAGGGACTACGAGCAGTACTTC.

The chain links TRBV27 to TRBJ1-2; 7 bases are shared with TRBD1. This CDR3 contains 12 residues. Unmatched junction bases numbered 2, after V lost 5 bases and J lost 5 bases. CDR1 and CDR2 from the germline V gene are MNHEY and SMNVEV (reference sequence). CDR3 in DNA: TGTGCCAGCAGTAACAGGGGTTATGGCTACACCTTC. This codes for CASSNRGYGYTF.

The sample holds many counts of this clonotype. This chain uses TRBV7-9 with TRBJ2-5, with a tentative D call TRBD2 (5 bases). The germline CDR1 and CDR2 sequences are SEHNR and FQNEAQ (reference sequence). Deletions cut 4 bases from V and 7 bases from J, with 16 bases between. The length of the CDR3 is 14 residues. CDR3 in DNA: TGTGCCAGCAGCTCCCAGGCTGAGGCGGGGACCCAGTACTTC. This codes for CASSSQAEAGTQYF. Full variable domain (outside the CDR3, taken from reference TRBV7-9 and TRBJ2-5): DTGVSQNPRHKITKRGQNVTFRCDPISEHNRLYWYRQTLGQGPEFLTYFQNEAQLEKSRLLSDRFSAERPKGSFSTLEIQRTEQGDSAMYLCASSSQAEAGTQYFGPGTRLLVL.

This clonotype has just a few counts. The rearrangement joins TRBV6-2 or TRBV6-3 to TRBJ2-2; 12 bases match TRBD2. This CDR3 region has 17 residues. The junction had 6 bases not matched to a gene; V was cut back by 6 bases and J by 1 base. Germline CDR1 reads MNHEY; CDR2 reads SVGEGT. The DNA for the CDR3 is TGTGCCAGCAGCCAACCTAGCGGGGGGGTGAACACCGGGGAGCTGTTTTTT. It encodes CASSQPSGGVNTGELFF.

The J gene is TRBJ2-2, the V gene TRBV15, with 11 positions matching TRBD1. Germline trimming cut 0 bases from V and 4 bases from J; bases unmatched to any gene: 4. This CDR3 region has 17 residues. Germline CDR1 and CDR2: LNHNV and YYDKDF (reference sequence). The DNA of the CDR3 is TGTGCCACCAGCAGAGAAGCTGGGACAGGGGGCACCGGGGAGCTGTTTTTT. Translating it yields CATSREAGTGGTGELFF.

This clonotype was seen many times. This chain connects TRBV2 to TRBJ2-3, with TRBD2 identical over 11 bases. The J segment lost 3 bases and the V segment lost 6 bases, leaving 11 bases of the junction unmatched. CDR1 is SNHLY, CDR2 FYNNEI, per germline. This CDR3 comprises 17 residues. The CDR3 loop is CASSVRLTSGETDTQYF. CDR3 nucleotides: TGTGCCAGCAGCGTCCGTCTGACTAGCGGGGAGACAGATACGCAGTATTTT.

This clonotype turned up a few times. The chain carries TRBV14 and TRBJ1-6, with D possibly being TRBD1 (5 bases). The CDR3 length is 15 residues. CDR1 and CDR2 (germline): SGHDN, FVKESK. The V gene lost 8 bases and the J gene lost 1 base, with 12 bases spanning the gap. Here the CDR3 reads CASGEGKSYNSPLHF. The DNA for the CDR3 is TGTGCCAGCGGGGAGGGGAAATCCTATAATTCACCCCTCCACTTT.

The chain is built from TRBV4-1 and TRBJ1-1; TRBD1 is a possible D gene (6 bases). The V gene lost 0 bases and the J gene lost 4 bases, with 12 bases spanning the gap. The germline CDR1 and CDR2 sequences are MGHRA and YSYEKL. The CDR3 contains 15 residues. This CDR3 is CASSQEHRVGTEAFF. In DNA form, the CDR3 reads TGCGCCAGCAGCCAAGAACACAGGGTCGGCACTGAAGCTTTCTTT.